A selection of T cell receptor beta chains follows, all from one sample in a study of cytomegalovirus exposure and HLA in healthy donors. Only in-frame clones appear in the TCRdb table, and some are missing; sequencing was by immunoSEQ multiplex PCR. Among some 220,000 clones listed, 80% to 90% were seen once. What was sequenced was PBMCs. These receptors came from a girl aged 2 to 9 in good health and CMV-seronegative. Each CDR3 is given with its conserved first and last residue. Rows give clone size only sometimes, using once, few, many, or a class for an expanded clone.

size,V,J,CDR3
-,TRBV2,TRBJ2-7,CATLGQGSYEQYF
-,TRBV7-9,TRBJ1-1,CASSLRGLADTEAFF
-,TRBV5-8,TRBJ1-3,CASSSQGFRSGNTIYF
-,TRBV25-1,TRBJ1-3,CASSFSTGNTIYF
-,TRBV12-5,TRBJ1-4,CASAPGGTLNEKLFF
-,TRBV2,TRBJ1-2,CASSVRTGAYGYTF
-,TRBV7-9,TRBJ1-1,CASSPPRDSELNTEAFF
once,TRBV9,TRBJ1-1,CASSLGPLNTEAFF
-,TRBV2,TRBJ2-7,CASSVSVFYEQYF
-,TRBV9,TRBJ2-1,CASSALGTGSYNEQFF
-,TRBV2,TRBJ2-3,CASSERTSTDTQYF